The T cell receptor (beta chain) described here comes from a study of OX40 agonist ivuxolimab in advanced cancers. Across the whole study: In three patients, partial responses were observed, one with hepatocellular carcinoma and two with cutaneous melanoma.

Whole-study findings and limits: No determination was made of the antigen specificity of the expanded peripheral T cells. Relative to CD4+ cells, CD8+ T cells on average had more expanded clones.

Details on this clone: Its antigen is still unknown.

Germline values: CDR1 SGHRS, CDR2 YFSETQ. Germline trimming cut 2 bases from V and 7 bases from J; bases unmatched to any gene: 6. This CDR3 comprises 15 residues. Measured with immunoSEQ multiplex PCR; TCRdb has only the in-frame clones, and not every one. The repertoire includes tens of thousands of clones, 85% of them detected once, and roughly 0.89% sits in the top ten. This chain links TRBV5-1 with TRBJ1-6; TRBD1 aligns across 7 bases. This clonotype originated in an adult with an advanced solid tumor such as melanoma, head and neck, liver or kidney cancer. The sample was CD4+ or CD8+ T cells sorted from blood, taken in a trial of the OX40 agonist ivuxolimab. CDR3 amino acids: CASSFSGQLNSPLHF. In DNA form, the CDR3 reads TGCGCCAGCAGCTTCTCGGGACAGCTCAATTCACCCCTCCACTTT.